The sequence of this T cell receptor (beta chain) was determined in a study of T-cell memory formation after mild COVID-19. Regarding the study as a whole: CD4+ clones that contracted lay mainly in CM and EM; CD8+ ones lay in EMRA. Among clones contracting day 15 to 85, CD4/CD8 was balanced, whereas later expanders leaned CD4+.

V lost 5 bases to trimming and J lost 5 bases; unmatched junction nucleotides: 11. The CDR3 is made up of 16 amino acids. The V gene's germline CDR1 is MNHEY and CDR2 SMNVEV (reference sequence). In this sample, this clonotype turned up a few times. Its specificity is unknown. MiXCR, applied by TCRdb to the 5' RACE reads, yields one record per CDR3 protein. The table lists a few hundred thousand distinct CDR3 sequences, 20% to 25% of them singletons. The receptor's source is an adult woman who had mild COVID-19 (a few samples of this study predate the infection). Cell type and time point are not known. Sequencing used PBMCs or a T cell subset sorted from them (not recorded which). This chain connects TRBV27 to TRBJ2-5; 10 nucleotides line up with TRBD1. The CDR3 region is CASSPTGQGVGETQYF. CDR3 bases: TGTGCCAGCAGTCCGACCGGACAGGGGGTTGGGGAGACCCAGTACTTC.